This is a list of T cell receptor beta chains from one sample in a study of T cells in Graves' hyperthyroidism and ophthalmopathy. TCRdb used MiXCR to reprocess the multiplex PCR reads, holding one entry per CDR3 protein. Of around 300,000 distinct CDR3 sequences in the sample, about an eighth were seen once. The sequencing sample was made of blood. Source of these receptors: a woman aged 25 to 39 with Graves' hyperthyroidism that later progressed to Graves' ophthalmopathy. The CDR3 runs from the conserved cysteine through the conserved F or W. Each record gives: J gene, D gene, clone size, V gene, CDR3 DNA, CDR3 protein. D genes are given only for firm matches. Where a row states a size, it is once, few, many or the class of an expanded clone; other rows omit it.

J gene: TRBJ2-7; D gene: -; clone size: many; V gene: TRBV6-2/TRBV6-3; CDR3 DNA: TGTGCCAGCAGTTACCAAAGCGGGCGAGGGAACGAGCAGTACTTC; CDR3 protein: CASSYQSGRGNEQYF
J gene: TRBJ1-5; D gene: TRBD1; clone size: many; V gene: TRBV2; CDR3 DNA: TGTGCCAGCAGCGGGACAGGAATTTCCCTATCGTGGACCCAGCATTTT; CDR3 protein: CASSGTGISLSWTQHF
J gene: TRBJ2-1; D gene: -; clone size: many; V gene: TRBV7-2; CDR3 DNA: TGTGCCAGCAGCCCTAAACTAGAGGATGAGCAGTTCTTC; CDR3 protein: CASSPKLEDEQFF
J gene: TRBJ2-7; D gene: TRBD1; clone size: many; V gene: TRBV7-9; CDR3 DNA: TGTGCCAGCAGCTTAGCGGGACAGGGCTACGAGCAGTACTTC; CDR3 protein: CASSLAGQGYEQYF
J gene: TRBJ1-5; D gene: -; clone size: many; V gene: TRBV28; CDR3 DNA: TGTGCCAGCAGTTTAATTTCCGGAGGCAATCAGCCCCAGCATTTT; CDR3 protein: CASSLISGGNQPQHF
J gene: TRBJ1-2; D gene: -; clone size: few; V gene: TRBV18; CDR3 DNA: TGTGCCAGCAACACCGGGCTGCTGGGCTATGGCTACACCTTC; CDR3 protein: CASNTGLLGYGYTF
J gene: TRBJ2-4; D gene: -; clone size: many; V gene: TRBV7-2; CDR3 DNA: TGTGCCAGCAGCCCCGGGTGGGGAAACATTCAGTACTTC; CDR3 protein: CASSPGWGNIQYF
J gene: TRBJ2-7; D gene: TRBD1; clone size: many; V gene: TRBV2; CDR3 DNA: TGTGCCAGCAGTCGACAGGGAGTCGGCTACGAGCAGTACTTC; CDR3 protein: CASSRQGVGYEQYF
J gene: TRBJ2-5; D gene: -; clone size: -; V gene: TRBV3-1; CDR3 DNA: TGTGCCAGCAGCCAAGCTGGGACGGAGACCCAGTACTTC; CDR3 protein: CASSQAGTETQYF
J gene: TRBJ2-5; D gene: TRBD2; clone size: many; V gene: TRBV9; CDR3 DNA: TGTGCCAGCAGCCTCGGGACTAGCGGGAGAGGAGGGCAAGAGACCCAGTACTTC; CDR3 protein: CASSLGTSGRGGQETQYF
J gene: TRBJ2-3; D gene: TRBD2; clone size: many; V gene: TRBV28; CDR3 DNA: TGTGCCAGCTTGGTAGCGGGAGAAAATGCACCTGATACGCAGTATTTT; CDR3 protein: CASLVAGENAPDTQYF
J gene: TRBJ2-1; D gene: TRBD2; clone size: many; V gene: TRBV28; CDR3 DNA: TGTGCCAGCCTAGCGGGAGGCTACAATGAGCAGTTCTTC; CDR3 protein: CASLAGGYNEQFF
J gene: TRBJ2-1; D gene: TRBD2; clone size: many; V gene: TRBV6-2/TRBV6-3; CDR3 DNA: TGTGCCAGCAGTTACTCTTATTGGGCTAGCGGTAGCTCCTACAATGAGCAGTTCTTC; CDR3 protein: CASSYSYWASGSSYNEQFF
J gene: TRBJ2-5; D gene: -; clone size: -; V gene: TRBV27; CDR3 DNA: TGTGCCAGCAGGCCTCGTAAGACAGAACAAGAGACCCAGTACTTC; CDR3 protein: CASRPRKTEQETQYF
J gene: TRBJ2-7; D gene: TRBD1; clone size: many; V gene: TRBV28; CDR3 DNA: TGTGCCAGCAGTTTACGAGGGACAGAAATGCCTTTCTCCTACAAGCAGTACTTC; CDR3 protein: CASSLRGTEMPFSYKQYF
J gene: TRBJ1-2; D gene: TRBD1; clone size: many; V gene: TRBV2; CDR3 DNA: TGTGCCAGCAGTGCGGGACAGCGAGCTAACTATGGCTACACCTTC; CDR3 protein: CASSAGQRANYGYTF
J gene: TRBJ1-2; D gene: -; clone size: few; V gene: TRBV9; CDR3 DNA: TGTGCCAGCAGCAGATCAGGGGTCCGCTATGGCTACACCTTC; CDR3 protein: CASSRSGVRYGYTF
J gene: TRBJ2-7; D gene: -; clone size: few; V gene: TRBV19; CDR3 DNA: TGTGCCAGTAGTATAGGAAACGGCGACTACGAGCAGTACTTC; CDR3 protein: CASSIGNGDYEQYF
J gene: TRBJ2-3; D gene: TRBD2; clone size: few; V gene: TRBV4-1; CDR3 DNA: TGCGCCAGCAGCCAAGGTTCGGGACTAGCGGGAGAAGCAGATACGCAGTATTTT; CDR3 protein: CASSQGSGLAGEADTQYF
J gene: TRBJ2-1; D gene: TRBD2; clone size: many; V gene: TRBV7-3; CDR3 DNA: TGTGCCAGCAGCTTAGCGGGAGAGGCCGATGAGCAGTTCTTC; CDR3 protein: CASSLAGEADEQFF
J gene: TRBJ1-1; D gene: -; clone size: many; V gene: TRBV5-5; CDR3 DNA: TGTGCCAGCAGCGGGGTGTCCTCCCTCGAGAACACTGAAGCTTTCTTT; CDR3 protein: CASSGVSSLENTEAFF
J gene: TRBJ2-2; D gene: -; clone size: -; V gene: TRBV6-1; CDR3 DNA: TGTGCCAGCAGTGAAGTGTTGGACCCGGGCGGGGAGCTGTTTTTT; CDR3 protein: CASSEVLDPGGELFF
J gene: TRBJ1-5; D gene: -; clone size: many; V gene: TRBV6-1; CDR3 DNA: TGTGCCAGCAGTTCTTCCCGTGGCAATCAGCCCCAGCATTTT; CDR3 protein: CASSSSRGNQPQHF
J gene: TRBJ1-2; D gene: -; clone size: many; V gene: TRBV25-1; CDR3 DNA: TGTGCCAGCAGTGAATTCGAGGGGGGGCTTGGCTATGGCTACACCTTC; CDR3 protein: CASSEFEGGLGYGYTF
J gene: TRBJ2-2; D gene: -; clone size: -; V gene: TRBV28; CDR3 DNA: TGTGCCAGCAGTCTCGAGGCGTCTCACACCGGGGAGCTGTTTTTT; CDR3 protein: CASSLEASHTGELFF
J gene: TRBJ2-1; D gene: TRBD1; clone size: many; V gene: TRBV12-3/TRBV12-4; CDR3 DNA: TGTGCCAGCAGTTTCGGGACAGGGGTAAATGAGCAGTTCTTC; CDR3 protein: CASSFGTGVNEQFF
J gene: TRBJ2-5; D gene: -; clone size: -; V gene: TRBV5-6; CDR3 DNA: TGTGCCAGCAGCTCCACAGGGATCTCCGAGACCCAGTACTTC; CDR3 protein: CASSSTGISETQYF
J gene: TRBJ2-3; D gene: -; clone size: many; V gene: TRBV9; CDR3 DNA: TGTGCCAGCAGCGTAGGGTCTGAGGCAGATACGCAGTATTTT; CDR3 protein: CASSVGSEADTQYF
J gene: TRBJ2-1; D gene: TRBD2; clone size: many; V gene: TRBV28; CDR3 DNA: TGTGTCAGCAGGGGACTAGCCAGCAATGAGCAGTTCTTC; CDR3 protein: CVSRGLASNEQFF
J gene: TRBJ1-5; D gene: TRBD1; clone size: few; V gene: TRBV4-1; CDR3 DNA: TGCGCCAGCAGCCATGATGGACAGGGAAATCAGCCCCAGCATTTT; CDR3 protein: CASSHDGQGNQPQHF
J gene: TRBJ2-1; D gene: -; clone size: -; V gene: TRBV28; CDR3 DNA: TGTGCCAGCAGTTTCTTTCCACCGTCCTACAATGAGCAGTTCTTC; CDR3 protein: CASSFFPPSYNEQFF
J gene: TRBJ1-4; D gene: -; clone size: many; V gene: TRBV30; CDR3 DNA: TGTGCCTGGAGTCGAGGGGGTCACAATGAAAAACTGTTTTTT; CDR3 protein: CAWSRGGHNEKLFF
J gene: TRBJ2-1; D gene: TRBD2; clone size: many; V gene: TRBV24-1; CDR3 DNA: TGTGCCACCAGTGATTTGGCTAGCGGGAACAATGAGCAGTTCTTC; CDR3 protein: CATSDLASGNNEQFF
J gene: TRBJ1-2; D gene: -; clone size: -; V gene: TRBV7-9; CDR3 DNA: TGTGCCAGCAGCCCCGACGGCGCGGGGGTTTATGGCTACACCTTC; CDR3 protein: CASSPDGAGVYGYTF
J gene: TRBJ1-2; D gene: -; clone size: many; V gene: TRBV12-3/TRBV12-4; CDR3 DNA: TGTGCCAGCAGTGGGGGGGCAGGGACCAGCTTAACAAGCTACACCTTC; CDR3 protein: CASSGGAGTSLTSYTF
J gene: TRBJ2-7; D gene: -; clone size: many; V gene: TRBV6-1; CDR3 DNA: TGTGCCAGCAGATGGGACCCCCGATCGGCCTACGAGCAGTACTTC; CDR3 protein: CASRWDPRSAYEQYF
J gene: TRBJ2-7; D gene: -; clone size: many; V gene: TRBV5-6; CDR3 DNA: TGTGCCAGCAGCCCCGGGGACCCCTACGAGCAGTACTTC; CDR3 protein: CASSPGDPYEQYF
J gene: TRBJ2-1; D gene: TRBD2; clone size: many; V gene: TRBV27; CDR3 DNA: TGTGCCAGCAGTGATGGACTAGTCTTCAATGAGCAGTTCTTC; CDR3 protein: CASSDGLVFNEQFF
J gene: TRBJ1-2; D gene: -; clone size: many; V gene: TRBV20-1; CDR3 DNA: TGCAGTGCTAGAGGAGGAGTCTATGGCTACACCTTC; CDR3 protein: CSARGGVYGYTF
J gene: TRBJ2-5; D gene: TRBD1; clone size: many; V gene: TRBV4-1; CDR3 DNA: TGCGCCAGCAGCCAGAGGACCTCCGGGACAGATTACCAAGAGACCCAGTACTTC; CDR3 protein: CASSQRTSGTDYQETQYF
J gene: TRBJ1-1; D gene: TRBD1; clone size: many; V gene: TRBV6-1; CDR3 DNA: TGTGCCAGCAGAGGACGACAGGGGGACACTGAAGCTTTCTTT; CDR3 protein: CASRGRQGDTEAFF
J gene: TRBJ2-4; D gene: TRBD2; clone size: many; V gene: TRBV18; CDR3 DNA: TGTGCCAGCTCACCTGCGGGGTTGACTAGCTCCAACCAAAACATTCAGTACTTC; CDR3 protein: CASSPAGLTSSNQNIQYF
J gene: TRBJ1-1; D gene: -; clone size: many; V gene: TRBV18; CDR3 DNA: TGTGCCAGCTCACCAGGGGTGGGCACTGAAGCTTTCTTT; CDR3 protein: CASSPGVGTEAFF
J gene: TRBJ1-1; D gene: -; clone size: -; V gene: TRBV20-1; CDR3 DNA: TGCAGTGCTCGCTGGGGGGGTAGGACTGAAGCTTTCTTT; CDR3 protein: CSARWGGRTEAFF
J gene: TRBJ2-5; D gene: TRBD1; clone size: many; V gene: TRBV4-3; CDR3 DNA: TGCGCCAGCAGTCGAGGGACAGGGAGGCAAGAGACCCAGTACTTC; CDR3 protein: CASSRGTGRQETQYF